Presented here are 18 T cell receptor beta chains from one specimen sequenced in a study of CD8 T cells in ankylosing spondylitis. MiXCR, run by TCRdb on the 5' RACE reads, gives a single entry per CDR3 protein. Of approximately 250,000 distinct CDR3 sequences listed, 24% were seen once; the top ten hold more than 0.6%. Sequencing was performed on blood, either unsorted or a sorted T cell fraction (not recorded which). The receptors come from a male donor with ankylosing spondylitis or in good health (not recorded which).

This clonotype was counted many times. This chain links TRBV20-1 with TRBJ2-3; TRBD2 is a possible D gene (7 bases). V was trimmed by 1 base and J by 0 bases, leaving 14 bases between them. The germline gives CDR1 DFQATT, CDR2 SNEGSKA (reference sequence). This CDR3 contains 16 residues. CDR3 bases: TGCAGTGCTAGAGGTGCGGCGGGGGCCAGCACAGATACGCAGTATTTT. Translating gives CSARGAAGASTDTQYF.

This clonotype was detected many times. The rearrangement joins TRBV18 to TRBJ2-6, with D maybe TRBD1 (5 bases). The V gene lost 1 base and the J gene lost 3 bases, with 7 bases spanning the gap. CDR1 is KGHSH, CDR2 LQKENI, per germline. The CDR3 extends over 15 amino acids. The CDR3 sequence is CASSPQGFGANVLTF. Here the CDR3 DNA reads TGTGCCAGCTCACCACAGGGGTTTGGGGCCAACGTCCTGACTTTC.

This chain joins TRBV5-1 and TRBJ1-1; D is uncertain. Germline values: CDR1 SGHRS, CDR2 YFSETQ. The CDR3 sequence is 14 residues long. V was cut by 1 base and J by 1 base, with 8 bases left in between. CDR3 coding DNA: TGCGCCAGCAGCTTGATTTCCGGGAACACTGAAGCTTTCTTT. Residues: CASSLISGNTEAFF.

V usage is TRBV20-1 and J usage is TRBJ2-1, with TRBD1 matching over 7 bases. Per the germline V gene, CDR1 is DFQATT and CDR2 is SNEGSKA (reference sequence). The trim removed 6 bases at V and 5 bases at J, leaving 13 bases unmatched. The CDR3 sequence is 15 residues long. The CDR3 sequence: CSAGTASHRHNEQFF. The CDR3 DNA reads TGCAGTGCAGGGACAGCGTCCCATAGGCACAATGAGCAGTTCTTC.

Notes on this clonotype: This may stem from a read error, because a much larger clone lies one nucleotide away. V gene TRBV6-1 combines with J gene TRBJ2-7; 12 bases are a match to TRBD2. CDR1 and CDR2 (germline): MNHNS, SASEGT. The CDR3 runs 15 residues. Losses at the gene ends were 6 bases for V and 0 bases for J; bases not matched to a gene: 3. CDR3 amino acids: CASRRTSGVSYEQYF. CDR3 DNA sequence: TGTGCCAGCAGGCGGACTAGCGGGGTCTCCTACGAGCAGTACTTC.

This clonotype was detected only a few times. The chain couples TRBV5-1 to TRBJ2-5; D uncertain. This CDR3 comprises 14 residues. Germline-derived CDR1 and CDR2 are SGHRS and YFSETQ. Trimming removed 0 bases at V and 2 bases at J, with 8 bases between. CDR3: CASSLGSQQETQYF. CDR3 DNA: TGCGCCAGCAGCTTGGGGTCGCAGCAAGAGACCCAGTACTTC.

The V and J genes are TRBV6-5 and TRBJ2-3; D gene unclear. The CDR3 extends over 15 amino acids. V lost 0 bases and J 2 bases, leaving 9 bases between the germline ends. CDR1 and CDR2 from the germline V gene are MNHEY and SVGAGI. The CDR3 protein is CASSYSSLSTDTQYF. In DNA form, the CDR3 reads TGTGCCAGCAGTTACTCCAGCCTCTCCACAGATACGCAGTATTTT.

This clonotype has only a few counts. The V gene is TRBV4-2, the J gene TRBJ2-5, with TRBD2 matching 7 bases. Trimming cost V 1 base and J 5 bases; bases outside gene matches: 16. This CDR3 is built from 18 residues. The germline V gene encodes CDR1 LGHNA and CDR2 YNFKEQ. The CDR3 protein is CASSQGSNWGGKGETQYF. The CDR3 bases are TGTGCCAGCAGCCAAGGGAGTAATTGGGGGGGAAAGGGGGAGACCCAGTACTTC.

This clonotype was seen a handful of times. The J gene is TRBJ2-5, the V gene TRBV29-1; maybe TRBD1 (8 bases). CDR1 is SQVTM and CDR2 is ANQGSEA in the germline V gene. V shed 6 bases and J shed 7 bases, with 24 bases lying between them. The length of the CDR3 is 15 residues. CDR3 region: CSVETPRTGRGTQYF. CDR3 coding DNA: TGCAGCGTGGAGACACCTAGGACAGGGAGGGGGACCCAGTACTTC.

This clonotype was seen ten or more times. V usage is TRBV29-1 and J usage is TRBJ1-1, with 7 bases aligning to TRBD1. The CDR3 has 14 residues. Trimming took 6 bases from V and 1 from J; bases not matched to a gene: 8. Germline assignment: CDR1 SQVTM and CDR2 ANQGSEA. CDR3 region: CSVERQGENTEAFF. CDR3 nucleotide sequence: TGCAGCGTAGAAAGGCAGGGGGAGAACACTGAAGCTTTCTTT.

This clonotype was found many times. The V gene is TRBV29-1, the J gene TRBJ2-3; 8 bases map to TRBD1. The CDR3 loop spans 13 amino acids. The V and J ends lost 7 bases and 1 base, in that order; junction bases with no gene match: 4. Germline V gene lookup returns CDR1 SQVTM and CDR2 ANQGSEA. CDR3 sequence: CSALQGGTDTQYF. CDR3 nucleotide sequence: TGCAGCGCCCTACAGGGGGGCACAGATACGCAGTATTTT.

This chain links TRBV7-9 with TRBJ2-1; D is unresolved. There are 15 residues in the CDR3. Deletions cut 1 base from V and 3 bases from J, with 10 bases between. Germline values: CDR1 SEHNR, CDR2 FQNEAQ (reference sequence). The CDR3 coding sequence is TGTGCCAGCAGCTTAGACAGATACTTCTACAATGAGCAGTTCTTC. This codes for CASSLDRYFYNEQFF.

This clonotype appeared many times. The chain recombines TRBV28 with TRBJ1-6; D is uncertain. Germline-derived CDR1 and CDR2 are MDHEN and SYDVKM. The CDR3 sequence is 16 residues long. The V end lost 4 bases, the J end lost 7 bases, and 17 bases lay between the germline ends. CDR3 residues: CASSSSYRGRNSPLHF. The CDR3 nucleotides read TGTGCCAGCAGTTCCTCGTACCGCGGGAGAAATTCACCCCTCCACTTT.

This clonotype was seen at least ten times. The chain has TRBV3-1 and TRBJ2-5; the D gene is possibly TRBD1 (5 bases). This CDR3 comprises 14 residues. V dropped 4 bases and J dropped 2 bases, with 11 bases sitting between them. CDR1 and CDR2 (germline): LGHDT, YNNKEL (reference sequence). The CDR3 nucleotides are TGTGCCAGCAGCCTCCAGGGTCAGCAAGAGACCCAGTACTTC. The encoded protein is CASSLQGQQETQYF.

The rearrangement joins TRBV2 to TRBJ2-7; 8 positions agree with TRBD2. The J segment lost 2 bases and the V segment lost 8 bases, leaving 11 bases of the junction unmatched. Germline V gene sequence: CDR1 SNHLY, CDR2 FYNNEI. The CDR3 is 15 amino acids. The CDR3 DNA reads TGTGCCAGCCGCACTCGGGGGGGGGCCACCTACGAGCAGTACTTC. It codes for CASRTRGGATYEQYF.

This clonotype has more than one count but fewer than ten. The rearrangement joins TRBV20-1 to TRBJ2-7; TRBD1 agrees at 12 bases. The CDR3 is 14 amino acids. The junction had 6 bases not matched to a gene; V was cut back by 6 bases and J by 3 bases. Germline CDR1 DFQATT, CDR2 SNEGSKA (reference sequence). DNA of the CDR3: TGCAGTGCAACGGGACAGGGGGCACTCTACGAGCAGTACTTC. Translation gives CSATGQGALYEQYF.

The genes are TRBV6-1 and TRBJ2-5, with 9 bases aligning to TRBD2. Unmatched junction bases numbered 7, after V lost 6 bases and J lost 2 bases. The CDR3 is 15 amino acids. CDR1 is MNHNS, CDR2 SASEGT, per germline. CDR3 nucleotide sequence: TGTGCCAGCAGAAATCGACTAGCGGCACAAGAGACCCAGTACTTC. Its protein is CASRNRLAAQETQYF.

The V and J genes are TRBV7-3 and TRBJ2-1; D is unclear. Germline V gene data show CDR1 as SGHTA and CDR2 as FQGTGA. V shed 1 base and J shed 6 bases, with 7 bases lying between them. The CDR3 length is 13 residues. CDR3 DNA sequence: TGTGCCAGCAGCTTAAACGGTCGCAATGAGCAGTTCTTC. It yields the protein CASSLNGRNEQFF.